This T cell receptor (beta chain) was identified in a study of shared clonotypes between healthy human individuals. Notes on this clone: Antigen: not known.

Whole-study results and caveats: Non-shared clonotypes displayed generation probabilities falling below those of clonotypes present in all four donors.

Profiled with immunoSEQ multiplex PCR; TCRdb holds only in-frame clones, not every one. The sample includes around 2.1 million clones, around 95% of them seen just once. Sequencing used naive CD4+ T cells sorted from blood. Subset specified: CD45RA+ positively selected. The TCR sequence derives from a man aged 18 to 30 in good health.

CDR3 nucleotide sequence: TGCGCCAGCAGTAAACTAGCGGGGGTCAATGAGCAGTTCTTC. Residues: CASSKLAGVNEQFF. The chain links TRBV5-1 to TRBJ2-1, with 11 bases lining up with TRBD2. CDR1 SGHRS and CDR2 YFSETQ come from the germline V gene. CDR3 length equals 14 residues. Losses at the gene ends were 5 bases for V and 6 bases for J; bases not matched to a gene: 4.